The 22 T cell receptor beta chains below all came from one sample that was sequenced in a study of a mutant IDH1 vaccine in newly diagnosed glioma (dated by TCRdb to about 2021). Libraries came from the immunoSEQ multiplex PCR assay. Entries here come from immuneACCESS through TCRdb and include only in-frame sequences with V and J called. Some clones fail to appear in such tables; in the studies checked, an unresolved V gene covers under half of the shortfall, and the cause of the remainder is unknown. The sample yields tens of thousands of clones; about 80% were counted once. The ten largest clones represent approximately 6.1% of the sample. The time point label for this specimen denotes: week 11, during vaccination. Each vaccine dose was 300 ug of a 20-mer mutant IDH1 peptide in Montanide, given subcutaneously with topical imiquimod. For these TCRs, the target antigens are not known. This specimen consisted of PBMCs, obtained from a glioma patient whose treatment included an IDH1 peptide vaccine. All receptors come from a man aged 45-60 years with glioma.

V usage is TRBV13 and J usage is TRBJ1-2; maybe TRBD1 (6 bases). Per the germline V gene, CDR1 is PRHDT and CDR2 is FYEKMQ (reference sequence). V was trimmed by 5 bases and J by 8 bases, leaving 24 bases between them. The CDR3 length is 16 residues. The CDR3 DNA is TGTGCCAGCAGCCCAATAGGGGGAAGGACGGTGCGAGGCTACACCTTC. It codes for CASSPIGGRTVRGYTF. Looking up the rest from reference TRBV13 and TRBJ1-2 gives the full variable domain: AAGVIQSPRHLIKEKRETATLKCYPIPRHDTVYWYQQGPGQDPQFLISFYEKMQSDKGSIPDRFSAQQFSDYHSELNMSSLELGDSALYFCASSPIGGRTVRGYTFGSGTRLTVV.

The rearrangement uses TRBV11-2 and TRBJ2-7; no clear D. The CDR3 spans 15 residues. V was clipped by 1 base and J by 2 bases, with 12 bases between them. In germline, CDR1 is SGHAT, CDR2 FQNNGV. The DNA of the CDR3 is TGTGCCAGCAGCTTAGGGTCGAACCGCGCCTACGAGCAGTACTTC. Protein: CASSLGSNRAYEQYF.

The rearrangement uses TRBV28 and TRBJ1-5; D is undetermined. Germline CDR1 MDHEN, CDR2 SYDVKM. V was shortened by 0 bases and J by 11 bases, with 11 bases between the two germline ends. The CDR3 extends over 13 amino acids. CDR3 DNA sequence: TGTGCCAGCAGTTTATGGAAAACTACGGCCCAGCATTTT. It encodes CASSLWKTTAQHF.

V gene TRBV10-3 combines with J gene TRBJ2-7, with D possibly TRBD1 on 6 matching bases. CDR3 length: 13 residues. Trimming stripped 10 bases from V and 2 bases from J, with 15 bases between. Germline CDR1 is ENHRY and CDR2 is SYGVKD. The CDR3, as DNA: TGTGCCACCCGAAAGGACAGCGCCTACGAGCAGTACTTC. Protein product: CATRKDSAYEQYF.

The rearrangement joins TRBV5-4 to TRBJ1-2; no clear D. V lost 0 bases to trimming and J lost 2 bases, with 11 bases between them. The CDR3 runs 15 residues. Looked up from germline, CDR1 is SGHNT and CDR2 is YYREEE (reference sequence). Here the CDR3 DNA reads TGTGCCAGCAGCTTGGCCGGTAGGCAGAACTATGGCTACACCTTC. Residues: CASSLAGRQNYGYTF.

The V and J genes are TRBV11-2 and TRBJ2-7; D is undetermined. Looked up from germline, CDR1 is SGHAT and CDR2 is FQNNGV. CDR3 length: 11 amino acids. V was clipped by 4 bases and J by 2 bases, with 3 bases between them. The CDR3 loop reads CASSSPYEQYF. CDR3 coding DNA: TGTGCCAGCAGCTCTCCCTACGAGCAGTACTTC.

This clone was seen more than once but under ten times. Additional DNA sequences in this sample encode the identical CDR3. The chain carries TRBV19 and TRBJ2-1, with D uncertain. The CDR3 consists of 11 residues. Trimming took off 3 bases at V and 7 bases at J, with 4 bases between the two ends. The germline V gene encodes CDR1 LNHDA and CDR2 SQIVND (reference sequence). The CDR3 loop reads CASSIGNEQFF. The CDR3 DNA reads TGTGCCAGTAGTATTGGTAATGAGCAGTTCTTC.

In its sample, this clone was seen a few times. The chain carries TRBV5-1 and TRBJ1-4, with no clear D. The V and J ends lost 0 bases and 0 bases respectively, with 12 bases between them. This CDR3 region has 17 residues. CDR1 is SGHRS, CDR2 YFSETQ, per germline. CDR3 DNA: TGCGCCAGCAGCTTGGGTACCGACTCTGCAACTAATGAAAAACTGTTTTTT. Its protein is CASSLGTDSATNEKLFF.

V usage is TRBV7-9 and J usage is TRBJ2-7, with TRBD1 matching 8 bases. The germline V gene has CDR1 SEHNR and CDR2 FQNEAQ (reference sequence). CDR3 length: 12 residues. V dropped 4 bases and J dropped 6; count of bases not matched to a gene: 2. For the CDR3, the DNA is TGTGCCAGCAGCTCGCAGGGGGCCGAGCAGTACTTC. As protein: CASSSQGAEQYF. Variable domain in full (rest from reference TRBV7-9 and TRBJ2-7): DTGVSQNPRHKITKRGQNVTFRCDPISEHNRLYWYRQTLGQGPEFLTYFQNEAQLEKSRLLSDRFSAERPKGSFSTLEIQRTEQGDSAMYLCASSSQGAEQYFGPGTRLTVT.

CDR3 sequence reads: CASSQVAKGDEQFF. The CDR3 DNA sequence: TGTGCCAGCAGCCAAGTGGCCAAGGGCGATGAGCAGTTCTTC. V and J are TRBV4-2 and TRBJ2-1; D unclear. The ends were cut back, 1 base at V and 8 bases at J, with 12 bases in the middle. Germline V CDR1 and CDR2: LGHNA, YNFKEQ. The CDR3 is 14 residues long.

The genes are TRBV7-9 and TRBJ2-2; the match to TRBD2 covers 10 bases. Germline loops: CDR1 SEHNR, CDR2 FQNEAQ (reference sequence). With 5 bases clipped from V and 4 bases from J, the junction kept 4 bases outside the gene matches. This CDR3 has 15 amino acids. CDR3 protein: CASSLSGGTTGELFF. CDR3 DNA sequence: TGTGCCAGCAGCCTTAGCGGGGGGACCACCGGGGAGCTGTTTTTT.

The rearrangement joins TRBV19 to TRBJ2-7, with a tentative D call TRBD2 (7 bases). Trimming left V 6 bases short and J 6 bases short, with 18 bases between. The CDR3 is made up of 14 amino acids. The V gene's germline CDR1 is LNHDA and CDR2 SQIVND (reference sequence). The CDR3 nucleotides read TGTGCCAGTAGGAGGGGGACTACCTTGGGCGAGCAGTACTTC. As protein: CASRRGTTLGEQYF.

The CDR3 is CAWSVAPGVYEQYF. CDR3 bases: TGTGCCTGGAGTGTAGCCCCTGGGGTCTACGAGCAGTACTTC. The rearrangement uses TRBV30 and TRBJ2-7; no clear D. The CDR3 spans 14 residues. CDR1 is GTSNPN, CDR2 SVGIG, per germline (reference sequence). Between the trimmed V and J ends, which lost 0 bases and 3 bases, there was a span of 12 bases. Supplemented by reference TRBV30 and TRBJ2-7, the full variable domain reads SQTIHQWPATLVQPVGSPLSLECTVEGTSNPNLYWYRQAAGRGLQLLFYSVGIGQISSEVPQNLSASRPQDRQFILSSKKLLLSDSGFYLCAWSVAPGVYEQYFGPGTRLTVT.

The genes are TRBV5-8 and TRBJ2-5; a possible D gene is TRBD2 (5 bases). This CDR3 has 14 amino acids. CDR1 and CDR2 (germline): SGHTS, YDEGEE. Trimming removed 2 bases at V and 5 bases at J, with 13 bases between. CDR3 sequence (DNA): TGTGCCAGCAGCTTCTCGGGGTTTGGGGAGACCCAGTACTTC. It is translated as CASSFSGFGETQYF.

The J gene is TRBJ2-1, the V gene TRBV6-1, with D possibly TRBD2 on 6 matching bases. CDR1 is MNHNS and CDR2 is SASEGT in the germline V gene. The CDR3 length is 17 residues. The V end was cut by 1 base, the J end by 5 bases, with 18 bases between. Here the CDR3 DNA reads TGTGCCAGCAGTGAAGGATTCTTGGGACTGATTGACAATGAGCAGTTCTTC. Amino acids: CASSEGFLGLIDNEQFF.

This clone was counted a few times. The CDR3 here is CASSRQGLNTEAFF. CDR3 coding DNA: TGTGCCAGCAGCCGACAGGGACTGAACACTGAAGCTTTCTTT. V gene TRBV7-2 combines with J gene TRBJ1-1, with 7 bases matching TRBD1. CDR1 is SGHTA and CDR2 is FQGNSA in the germline V gene. J lost 0 bases, V lost 5 bases, and 3 bases had no gene match. The CDR3 has 14 amino acids.

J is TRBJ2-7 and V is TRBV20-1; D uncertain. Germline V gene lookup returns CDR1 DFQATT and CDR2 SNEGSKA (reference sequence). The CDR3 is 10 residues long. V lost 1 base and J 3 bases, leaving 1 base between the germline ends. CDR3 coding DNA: TGCAGTGCTAGAGGCTACGAGCAGTACTTC. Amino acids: CSARGYEQYF.

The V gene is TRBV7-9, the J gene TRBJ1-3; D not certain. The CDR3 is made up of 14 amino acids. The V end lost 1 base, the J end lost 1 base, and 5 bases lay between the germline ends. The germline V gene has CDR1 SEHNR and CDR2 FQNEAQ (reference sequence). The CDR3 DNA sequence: TGTGCCAGCAGCTTAGGATCTTCTGGAAACACCATATATTTT. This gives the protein CASSLGSSGNTIYF.

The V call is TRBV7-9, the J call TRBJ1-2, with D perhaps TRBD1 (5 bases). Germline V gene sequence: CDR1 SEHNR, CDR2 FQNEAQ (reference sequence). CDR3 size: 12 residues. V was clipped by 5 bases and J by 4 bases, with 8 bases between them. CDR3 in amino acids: CASSRDVYGYTF. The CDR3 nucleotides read TGTGCCAGCAGCCGGGACGTCTATGGCTACACCTTC.

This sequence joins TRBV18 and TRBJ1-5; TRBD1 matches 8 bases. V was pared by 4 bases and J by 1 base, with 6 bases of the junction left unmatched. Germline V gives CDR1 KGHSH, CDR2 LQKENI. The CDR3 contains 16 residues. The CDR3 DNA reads TGTGCCAGCTCACTAGGCACAGGGGGGAGCAATCAGCCCCAGCATTTT. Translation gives CASSLGTGGSNQPQHF.

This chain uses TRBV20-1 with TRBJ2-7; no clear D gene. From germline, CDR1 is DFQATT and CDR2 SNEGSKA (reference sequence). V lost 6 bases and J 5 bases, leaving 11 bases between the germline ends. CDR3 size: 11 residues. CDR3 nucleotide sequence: TGCAGTGCACGCCCAGAGCACGAGCAGTACTTC. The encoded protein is CSARPEHEQYF.

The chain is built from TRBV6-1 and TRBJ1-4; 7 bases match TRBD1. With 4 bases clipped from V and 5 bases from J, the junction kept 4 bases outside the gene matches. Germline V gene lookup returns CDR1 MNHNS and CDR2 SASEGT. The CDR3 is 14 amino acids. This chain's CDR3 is CASSVHRGNEKLFF. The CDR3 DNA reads TGTGCCAGCAGTGTACACAGGGGAAATGAAAAACTGTTTTTT.